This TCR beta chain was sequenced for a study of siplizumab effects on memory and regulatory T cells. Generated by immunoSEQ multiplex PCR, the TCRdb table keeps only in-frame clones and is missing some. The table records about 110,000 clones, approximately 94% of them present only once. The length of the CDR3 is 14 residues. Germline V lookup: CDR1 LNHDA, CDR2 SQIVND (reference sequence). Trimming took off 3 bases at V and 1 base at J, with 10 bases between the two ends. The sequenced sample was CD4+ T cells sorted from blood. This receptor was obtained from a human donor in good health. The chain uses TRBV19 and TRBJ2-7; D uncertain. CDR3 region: CASSISSGSYEQYF. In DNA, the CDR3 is TGTGCCAGTAGTATTTCGTCCGGATCCTACGAGCAGTACTTC.